Each of the 5 T cell receptor beta chains below was sequenced from the same sample in a study of OX40 agonist ivuxolimab in advanced cancers. TCRdb's table, derived via immunoSEQ multiplex PCR, lists solely in-frame clones and lacks some. The profile covers about 7,800 clones, with just under 75% appearing a single time and roughly 60% taken by the ten largest. The input for sequencing was CD4+ or CD8+ T cells sorted from blood, taken in a trial of the OX40 agonist ivuxolimab. Source of these receptors: an adult with an advanced solid tumor such as melanoma, head and neck, liver or kidney cancer.

This chain uses TRBV5-1 with TRBJ2-7; the D call may be TRBD1 or TRBD2 (5 bases each). Germline CDR1 is SGHRS and CDR2 is YFSETQ. This CDR3 has 16 amino acids. The V end lost 5 bases, the J end lost 4 bases, and 22 bases lay between the germline ends. CDR3 region: CASRTIGTASPYEQYF. The CDR3 coding sequence is TGCGCCAGCAGAACGATTGGGACCGCCTCCCCTTACGAGCAGTACTTC.

V usage is TRBV4-2 and J usage is TRBJ2-1; D may be TRBD2 (5 bases). The V end lost 5 bases, the J end lost 6 bases, and 17 bases lay between the germline ends. CDR1 is LGHNA and CDR2 is YNFKEQ in the germline V gene. The CDR3 has 15 amino acids. The CDR3 DNA is TGTGCCAGCAGCTCCTCTATGGGGAGTCTCAATGAGCAGTTCTTC. Translating gives CASSSSMGSLNEQFF.

The gene calls are TRBV7-9 and TRBJ1-1; D not certain. Trimming pared 5 bases from V and 8 bases from J, leaving 15 bases between. This CDR3 has 13 amino acids. Germline CDR1 is SEHNR and CDR2 is FQNEAQ (reference sequence). CDR3 sequence reads: CASSLSQHLEAFF. The CDR3, as DNA: TGTGCCAGCAGCCTAAGTCAGCACCTAGAAGCTTTCTTT.

V and J are TRBV7-9 and TRBJ1-2, with D possibly matching TRBD1 (5 bases). Trimming shortened V by 5 bases and J by 3 bases, and 16 bases separated the two germline ends. Germline values: CDR1 SEHNR, CDR2 FQNEAQ (reference sequence). The CDR3 has 15 residues. In DNA form, the CDR3 reads TGTGCCAGCAGCCTGAACAGCGGGGGGGACTATGGCTACACCTTC. This sequence encodes CASSLNSGGDYGYTF.

The chain couples TRBV10-1 to TRBJ2-1; D not resolved. The V gene lost 3 bases and the J gene lost 11 bases, with 11 bases spanning the gap. The CDR3 is 12 residues long. Germline assignment: CDR1 WNHNN and CDR2 SYGVQD (reference sequence). CDR3 amino acids: CASSDQSLKQFF. CDR3 DNA sequence: TGCGCCAGCAGTGACCAGTCCTTAAAGCAGTTCTTC.